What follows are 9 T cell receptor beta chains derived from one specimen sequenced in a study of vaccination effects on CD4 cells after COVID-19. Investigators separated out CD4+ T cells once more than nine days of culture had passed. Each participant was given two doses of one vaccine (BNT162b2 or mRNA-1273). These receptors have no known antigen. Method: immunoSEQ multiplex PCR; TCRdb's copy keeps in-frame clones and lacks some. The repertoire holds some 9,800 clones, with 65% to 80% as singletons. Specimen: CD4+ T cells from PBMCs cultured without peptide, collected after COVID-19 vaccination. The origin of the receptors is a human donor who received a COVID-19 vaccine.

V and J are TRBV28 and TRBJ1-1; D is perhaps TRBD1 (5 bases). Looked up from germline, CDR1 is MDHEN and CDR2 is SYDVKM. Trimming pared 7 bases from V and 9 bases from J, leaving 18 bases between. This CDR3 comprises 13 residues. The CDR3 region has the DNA TGTGCCAGCATCCCTCCAGGGACGATTAAAGCTTTCTTT. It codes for CASIPPGTIKAFF.

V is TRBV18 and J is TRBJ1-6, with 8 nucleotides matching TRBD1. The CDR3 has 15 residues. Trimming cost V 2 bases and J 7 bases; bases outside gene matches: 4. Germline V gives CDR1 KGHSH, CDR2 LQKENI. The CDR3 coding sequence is TGTGCCAGCTCACCATCCGGACAGGGCAATTCACCCCTCCACTTT. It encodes CASSPSGQGNSPLHF.

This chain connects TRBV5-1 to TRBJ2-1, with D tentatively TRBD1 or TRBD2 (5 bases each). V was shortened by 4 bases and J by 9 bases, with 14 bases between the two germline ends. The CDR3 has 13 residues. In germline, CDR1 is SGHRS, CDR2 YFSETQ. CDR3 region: CASSPGTPREQFF. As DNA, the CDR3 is TGCGCCAGCAGCCCCGGGACCCCACGTGAGCAGTTCTTC.

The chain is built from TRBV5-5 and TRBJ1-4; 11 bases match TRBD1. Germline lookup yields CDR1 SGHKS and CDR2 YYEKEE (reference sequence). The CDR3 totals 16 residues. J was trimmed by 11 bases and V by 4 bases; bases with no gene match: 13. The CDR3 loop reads CASSLSGTGGTRKLFF. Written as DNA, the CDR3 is TGTGCCAGCAGCCTCTCCGGGACAGGGGGGACTCGGAAACTGTTTTTT.

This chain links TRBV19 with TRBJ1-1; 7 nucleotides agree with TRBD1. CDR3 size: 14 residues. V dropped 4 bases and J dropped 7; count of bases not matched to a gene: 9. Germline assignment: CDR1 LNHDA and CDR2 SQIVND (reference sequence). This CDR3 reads CASSKERGQSEAFF. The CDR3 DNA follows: TGTGCCAGTAGTAAAGAAAGGGGGCAGAGTGAAGCTTTCTTT.

The CDR3: CASSPRAGGETQYF. In nucleotides, the CDR3 is TGTGCCAGCTCACCGCGGGCAGGGGGAGAGACCCAGTACTTC. The chain joins TRBV18 to TRBJ2-5, with TRBD1 matching 7 bases. Per germline, CDR1 KGHSH and CDR2 LQKENI. The CDR3 is made up of 14 amino acids. V dropped 3 bases and J dropped 4; count of bases not matched to a gene: 5.

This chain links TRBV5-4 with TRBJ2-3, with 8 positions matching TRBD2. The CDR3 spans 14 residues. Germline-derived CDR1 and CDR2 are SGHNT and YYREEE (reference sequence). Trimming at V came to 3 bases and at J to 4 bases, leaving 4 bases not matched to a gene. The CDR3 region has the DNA TGTGCCAGCAGCTCCGGGGGGGCCGCAGATACGCAGTATTTT. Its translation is CASSSGGAADTQYF.

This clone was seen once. The CDR3 region is CASSPDPNSPLHF. The CDR3 DNA is TGTGCCAGCAGCCCCGACCCTAATTCACCCCTCCACTTT. The J gene is TRBJ1-6, the V gene TRBV7-8; unclear D gene. Germline loops: CDR1 SGHVS, CDR2 FQNEAQ. The V end lost 5 bases, the J end lost 6 bases, and 8 bases lay between the germline ends. The CDR3 length is 13 residues.

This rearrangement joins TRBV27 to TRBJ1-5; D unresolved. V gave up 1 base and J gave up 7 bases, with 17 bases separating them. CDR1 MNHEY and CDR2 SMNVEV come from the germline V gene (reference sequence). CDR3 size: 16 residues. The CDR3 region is CASSLFPSSLGQPQHF. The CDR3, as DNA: TGTGCCAGCAGTTTATTCCCCTCCTCGCTTGGACAGCCCCAGCATTTT.